This is a list of T cell receptor beta chains from one sample in a study of shared clonotypes between healthy human individuals. TCRdb's copy holds only in-frame clones and misses some; the assay was immunoSEQ multiplex PCR. The data contain a few million clones, around 90% of them singletons. Sequencing was performed on naive CD4+ T cells from PBMCs. These receptors were collected from a man between 18 and 29 years old in good health. Some clones in this sample may be carry-over from other donors' samples. CDR3s include the opening cysteine and the closing phenylalanine or tryptophan. The D gene is left open where the match is weak. Where a row states a size, it is once, few, many or the class of an expanded clone; other rows omit it.

d_gene,j_gene,v_gene,abundance,CDR3aa,CDR3nt
.,TRBJ2-4,TRBV28,.,CASQAGFLQYF,TGTGCCTCCCAGGCCGGCTTCCTTCAGTACTTC
.,TRBJ1-2,TRBV28,.,CASSFPRPLGGYTF,TGTGCCAGCAGTTTCCCCAGACCCTTGGGTGGCTACACCTTC
.,TRBJ2-2,TRBV5-1,.,CASSLEGTRNTGELFF,TGCGCCAGCAGCTTGGAAGGGACTCGAAACACCGGGGAGCTGTTTTTT
TRBD2,TRBJ2-3,TRBV5-4,once,CASSLPGLGADTQYF,TGTGCCAGCAGCTTGCCGGGACTAGGGGCAGATACGCAGTATTTT
TRBD2,TRBJ2-7,TRBV5-8,.,CASSLGLAGGPYEQYF,TGTGCCAGCAGCTTGGGTCTAGCGGGAGGACCCTACGAGCAGTACTTC
TRBD2,TRBJ2-1,TRBV19,.,CASSLMGPSGRAPSTNEQFF,TGTGCCAGTAGCCTAATGGGGCCTAGCGGGAGGGCTCCGTCAACTAATGAGCAGTTCTTC
.,TRBJ1-5,TRBV5-1,few,CASSLGGVNQPQHF,TGCGCCAGCAGCTTGGGGGGCGTCAATCAGCCCCAGCATTTT
.,TRBJ2-1,TRBV5-1,.,CASSLEPAGGNEQFF,TGCGCCAGCAGCTTGGAGCCAGCGGGTGGCAATGAGCAGTTCTTC
TRBD2,TRBJ2-2,TRBV7-8,.,CASSQDSGRANTGELFF,TGTGCCAGCAGCCAAGATAGCGGGAGGGCGAACACCGGGGAGCTGTTTTTT
TRBD1,TRBJ1-4,TRBV6-5,.,CAIWDRVGEKLFF,TGTGCCATCTGGGACAGGGTTGGCGAAAAACTGTTTTTT
TRBD1,TRBJ1-5,TRBV7-2,.,CASSSRGGQGGQPQHF,TGTGCCAGCAGCTCCCGGGGGGGACAGGGTGGGCAGCCCCAGCATTTT
.,TRBJ2-2,TRBV19,.,CASSIVQAGELFF,TGTGCCAGTAGTATAGTACAGGCCGGGGAGCTGTTTTTT
.,TRBJ2-1,TRBV29-1,.,CSVPKPTGRYNEQFF,TGCAGCGTCCCTAAACCGACAGGGAGGTACAATGAGCAGTTCTTC
TRBD1,TRBJ1-1,TRBV15,once,CATSRGPGQGFGQTEAFF,TGTGCCACCAGCAGAGGCCCCGGACAGGGGTTCGGGCAGACTGAAGCTTTCTTT
.,TRBJ2-7,TRBV27,.,CASSYRDFSYEQYF,TGTGCCAGCAGTTACCGGGACTTCTCCTACGAGCAGTACTTC
TRBD1,TRBJ1-1,TRBV6-5,.,CASSYLQQGSQAFF,TGTGCCAGCAGTTACCTCCAACAGGGGTCTCAAGCTTTCTTT
TRBD2,TRBJ2-1,TRBV28,.,CASRTRGVAGGPKIYNEQFF,TGTGCCAGCAGGACCCGCGGAGTAGCGGGAGGCCCCAAGATCTACAATGAGCAGTTCTTC
.,TRBJ2-7,TRBV5-1,.,CASSLTYPDEQYF,TGCGCCAGCAGCTTAACCTACCCGGACGAGCAGTACTTC
.,TRBJ1-3,TRBV2,once,CASSVESGLSSGNTIYF,TGTGCCAGCAGCGTGGAGTCAGGCTTAAGCTCTGGAAACACCATATATTTT
.,TRBJ2-1,TRBV7-8,.,CASSLWTDPRGHEQFF,TGTGCCAGCAGCCTATGGACGGACCCTAGGGGCCATGAGCAGTTCTTC
.,TRBJ2-5,TRBV9,.,CASSDLTASVTQYF,TGTGCCAGCAGCGACCTGACCGCTTCTGTGACCCAGTACTTC
.,TRBJ1-2,TRBV5-1,.,CASSLSGVEYGYTF,TGCGCCAGCAGCTTGTCCGGGGTTGAGTATGGCTACACCTTC
TRBD2,TRBJ2-7,TRBV7-9,.,CASSIAGTSGINGQYF,TGTGCCAGCAGCATAGCCGGGACTAGCGGGATTAACGGGCAGTACTTC
.,TRBJ1-5,TRBV28,.,CASSFNRMSNQPQHF,TGTGCCAGCAGTTTTAACAGAATGAGCAATCAGCCCCAGCATTTT
TRBD2,TRBJ2-3,TRBV6-5,.,CASSAGGDTQYF,TGTGCCAGCAGTGCCGGGGGGGATACGCAGTATTTT
TRBD1,TRBJ1-2,TRBV29-1,once,CSVLGTAYGYTF,TGCAGCGTACTGGGGACAGCTTATGGCTACACCTTC
.,TRBJ2-2,TRBV6-6,.,CASSFTRGSAGELFF,TGTGCCAGCAGTTTCACCCGCGGCTCTGCCGGGGAGCTGTTTTTT
TRBD2,TRBJ2-3,TRBV19,once,CASSSAPSGSSDTQYF,TGTGCCAGTAGTAGCGCACCTAGCGGGAGCTCAGATACGCAGTATTTT
TRBD1,TRBJ2-3,TRBV7-9,.,CASSREQGRDTQYF,TGTGCCAGCAGCCGTGAACAGGGGCGGGATACGCAGTATTTT
TRBD2,TRBJ2-1,TRBV2,.,CASSEVAGGEQFF,TGTGCCAGCAGTGAGGTGGCGGGGGGTGAGCAGTTCTTC
.,TRBJ2-3,TRBV5-8,once,CASSWGAVEDTQYF,TGTGCCAGCAGTTGGGGAGCAGTTGAGGATACGCAGTATTTT
.,TRBJ2-7,TRBV11-3,.,CASSLGPAESIYEQYF,TGTGCCAGCAGCTTAGGGCCAGCGGAAAGTATTTACGAGCAGTACTTC
.,TRBJ2-3,TRBV6-4,.,CASSPEFWTDTQYF,TGTGCCAGCAGCCCCGAGTTTTGGACAGATACGCAGTATTTT
.,TRBJ2-2,TRBV4-3,.,CASSQEGQGNTGELFF,TGCGCCAGCAGCCAAGAAGGGCAGGGCAACACCGGGGAGCTGTTTTTT
TRBD1,TRBJ2-7,TRBV28,.,CASSSPGQGNSYEQYF,TGTGCCAGCAGTTCACCAGGACAGGGGAACTCCTACGAGCAGTACTTC
TRBD1,TRBJ2-5,TRBV29-1,.,CSAGQYRETQYF,TGCAGCGCGGGACAGTACAGAGAGACCCAGTACTTC
.,TRBJ1-5,TRBV28,few,CASSIITGSNQPQHF,TGTGCCAGCAGTATAATTACAGGTAGCAATCAGCCCCAGCATTTT
.,TRBJ2-5,TRBV4-2,.,CASGPLRGGYQETQYF,TGTGCCAGCGGGCCCCTCAGGGGAGGGTACCAAGAGACCCAGTACTTC
.,TRBJ2-2,TRBV5-1,.,CASNGGATNTGELFF,TGCGCCAGCAATGGAGGGGCGACGAACACCGGGGAGCTGTTTTTT
.,TRBJ2-1,TRBV7-3,.,CASSLTGGTAYNEQFF,TGTGCCAGCAGCTTAACGGGCGGGACGGCATACAATGAGCAGTTCTTC
.,TRBJ2-7,TRBV18,.,CASSRTTLTTYEQYF,TGTGCCAGCTCCCGTACGACACTTACAACCTACGAGCAGTACTTC
TRBD2,TRBJ2-2,TRBV30,.,CAWSPGLAVNTGELFF,TGTGCCTGGAGTCCCGGGCTAGCGGTGAACACCGGGGAGCTGTTTTTT
.,TRBJ2-2,TRBV19,.,CASSLTNTGELFF,TGTGCCAGTAGTTTGACTAACACCGGGGAGCTGTTTTTT
TRBD2,TRBJ2-3,TRBV5-1,.,CASSLTGGDTQYF,TGCGCCAGCAGCTTAACGGGGGGAGATACGCAGTATTTT
.,TRBJ2-3,TRBV6-5,.,CASARTHPDTQYF,TGTGCCAGTGCGAGGACCCACCCAGATACGCAGTATTTT
.,TRBJ2-1,TRBV9,.,CASSAARTAYNEQFF,TGTGCCAGCAGCGCCGCCCGGACAGCATACAATGAGCAGTTCTTC
TRBD1,TRBJ2-2,TRBV5-1,.,CASSKTPDRMNTGELFF,TGCGCCAGCAGCAAGACCCCGGACAGGATGAACACCGGGGAGCTGTTTTTT
.,TRBJ1-4,TRBV7-9,.,CASSRGGEKLFF,TGTGCCAGCAGCCGAGGAGGAGAAAAACTGTTTTTT
.,TRBJ1-1,TRBV27,.,CASHPSGRAPSDRAFF,TGTGCCAGCCACCCTTCGGGCAGGGCCCCATCCGATAGGGCTTTCTTT
.,TRBJ2-2,TRBV27,.,CASRPGRNTGELFF,TGTGCCAGCAGACCGGGACGGAACACCGGGGAGCTGTTTTTT
.,TRBJ2-1,TRBV18,.,CASSPTGQVIYNEQFF,TGTGCCAGCTCACCAACGGGACAAGTTATCTACAATGAGCAGTTCTTC
.,TRBJ1-3,TRBV19,.,CASSITGIRGNTIYF,TGTGCCAGTAGTATAACAGGGATTCGAGGAAACACCATATATTTT
.,TRBJ1-3,TRBV27,.,CASSRTGRYSGNTIYF,TGTGCCAGCAGTAGGACCGGACGGTACTCTGGAAACACCATATATTTT
.,TRBJ1-5,TRBV28,few,CASVNVGDQPQHF,TGTGCCAGCGTGAATGTGGGTGATCAGCCCCAGCATTTT
TRBD1,TRBJ1-4,TRBV5-4,.,CASSLGQGVPTNEKLFF,TGTGCCAGCAGCTTGGGACAGGGGGTACCAACTAATGAAAAACTGTTTTTT
TRBD2,TRBJ2-3,TRBV15,.,CATSRDIASGRAPDTQYF,TGTGCCACCAGCAGAGATATTGCTAGCGGGAGGGCCCCGGATACGCAGTATTTT
TRBD1,TRBJ2-7,TRBV7-9,.,CASSLGGQGPYEQYF,TGTGCCAGCAGCTTAGGGGGACAGGGTCCCTACGAGCAGTACTTC